The sequence of this TCR beta chain was determined in a study of blood T cell repertoires in COVID-19. The protocol was immunoSEQ multiplex PCR, while the TCRdb copy is restricted to in-frame clones and leaves out a portion. The sample includes around 130,000 clones, around 82% of them seen just once. The ends were cut back, 1 base at V and 3 bases at J, with 2 bases in the middle. Germline V CDR1 and CDR2: SGHNT, YYREEE (reference sequence). The length of the CDR3 is 11 residues. The source is a human donor in a cohort sampled during active COVID-19. The material sequenced was peripheral blood. This chain uses TRBV5-4 with TRBJ2-7; D gene uncertain. CDR3 in amino acids: CASSLYYEQYF. The CDR3, as DNA: TGTGCCAGCAGCTTGTACTACGAGCAGTACTTC.